This T cell receptor beta chain was retrieved from a study of early T cells in non-severe SARS-CoV-2 infection (dated by TCRdb to the early 2020s). Study-level background: Because TCR sequencing was done on bulk RNA from unsorted whole blood, the alpha and beta chains could not be paired.

Library preparation was by 5' RACE. Sequencing took place on a NextSeq 500. In the TCR library protocol, unique molecular identifiers were attached to individual cDNA molecules to correct for PCR bias and sequencing error. TCR alpha and beta chains were both sequenced, and the abundances of alpha and beta sequences in each sample were closely correlated with each other. In the authors' own workflow: Decombinator V4 was used to annotate TCR sequences for V gene, J gene and CDR3. Expanded TCRs were defined as changing significantly between any two time points under a Poisson model with p below 0.0001. TCR abundances were normalised to the total number of TCRs sequenced in each sample and reported as counts per million. MAIT TCRs were defined by TRAV1-2 paired with TRAJ12, TRAJ20 or TRAJ33, and iNKT TCRs by TRAV10 paired with TRAJ18. A search of VDJdb, accessed on 1 November 2021, was run for TCRs annotated to CMV, EBV and SARS-CoV-2, with TCRs annotated for multiple antigens excluded. TCRdb applied fastp at Q25 and MiXCR to the public reads, then kept only in-frame beta chains. Rows merge per CDR3 protein into single entries with the most common DNA and genes. TCRdb's processing, not the authors', yielded these V and J calls. This sample lists around 100,000 distinct CDR3 sequences; about an eighth were detected once. Roughly 6.2% of the sample is in the top ten clones.

This clonotype has a handful of counts. Its antigen target is currently unknown. No base qualities exist here, and no much larger clone lies one base off it. What the study reported, not specific to this receptor: VDJdb matching was skewed toward anti-spike CD8 responses, so virus-specific expansions were likely underestimated and private and CD4 specificities were missed.

From the cysteine through the phenylalanine, the CDR3 covers 14 amino acids. The DNA shown is the 42-base CDR3, in frame from base 1. Sequences SGHTA (CDR1) and FQGNSA (CDR2) are obtained from the germline V gene. The germline ends are 9 bases apart after V is trimmed by 4 bases and J by 0 bases. A case-control design nested within a healthcare worker cohort in London, UK, was used, with weekly nasopharyngeal swab PCR tests and blood sampling performed. Healthcare workers were recruited between 23 and 31 March 2020, during the week of the UK lockdown, and were followed weekly for up to about 15 weeks.

The sequence came from an adult who was a healthcare worker with PCR-confirmed SARS-CoV-2 infection or an uninfected control (not recorded which). The sample comprised whole blood. The chain links TRBV7-2 with TRBJ1-1; a tentative D match to TRBD1 spans 5 bases. The CDR3 amino acid sequence is: CASSSRVMNTEAFF. The DNA sequence is as follows: TGTGCCAGCAGCTCCAGGGTCATGAACACTGAAGCTTTCTTT.